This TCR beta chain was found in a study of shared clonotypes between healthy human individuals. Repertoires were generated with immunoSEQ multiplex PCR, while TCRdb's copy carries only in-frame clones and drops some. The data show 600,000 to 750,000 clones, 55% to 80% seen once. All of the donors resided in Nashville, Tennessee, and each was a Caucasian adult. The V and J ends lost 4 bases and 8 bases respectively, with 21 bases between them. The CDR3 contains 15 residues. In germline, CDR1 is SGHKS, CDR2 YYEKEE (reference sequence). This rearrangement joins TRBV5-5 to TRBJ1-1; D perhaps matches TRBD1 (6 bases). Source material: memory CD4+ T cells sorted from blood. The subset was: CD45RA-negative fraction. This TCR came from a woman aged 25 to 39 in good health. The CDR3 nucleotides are TGTGCCAGCAGCCCAAACCGAGGGGGTCTCGGAGAAGCTTTCTTT. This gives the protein CASSPNRGGLGEAFF.